The clone carrying this T cell receptor beta chain was found a few times. No antigen is known for it. These data belong to a study of T cells in Graves' hyperthyroidism and ophthalmopathy. Study-level points and caveats: The model forecast ophthalmopathy, anticipating it by a median around 6.5 months before onset.

Regions amplified from RNA transcripts were the TCR beta CDR3 regions. With the HTBI primer set, the TCR CDR3 went through a first round of RT-PCR. Via MiXCR, TCRdb re-called the multiplex PCR reads, giving one row per CDR3 protein. The table lists roughly 400,000 distinct CDR3 sequences, roughly 25% of them singletons, with around 67% in the top ten. From germline, CDR1 is DFQATT and CDR2 SNEGSKA (reference sequence). J gave up 2 bases and V 7 bases, and 4 bases lay outside the gene matches. The CDR3 length is 12 residues. The authors deemed Graves' hyperthyroidism stable absent ophthalmopathy progression within 18 months. Fresh peripheral blood, 7.5 to 10 ml of it, supplied the PBMCs.

The chain joins TRBV20-1 to TRBJ2-7; 8 bases are shared with TRBD1. The specimen was blood. This TCR derives from a man aged 50-60 years with Graves' hyperthyroidism. The chain's CDR3 is CSGVTGAYEQYF. DNA of the CDR3: TGCAGTGGCGTGACAGGGGCCTACGAGCAGTACTTC.